Below, one T cell receptor beta chain is given with its context. Its cognate antigen has yet to be identified. No clone much larger than this one lies a single base away; base qualities are absent. This sample was taken from a study of tumor T cells in aggressive B-cell lymphoma (dated by TCRdb to the late 2010s). The CDR3 sequence holds 16 residues, the cysteine and phenylalanine included. The CDR3 DNA has 48 bases and is translated from base 1. The germline V end is reduced by 2 bases and the J end by 4 bases; junction bases left unmatched: 5. CDR1 and CDR2, per the germline V gene, are MGHRA and YSYEKL. The library was obtained by the immunoSEQ multiplex PCR assay. Entries here come from immuneACCESS through TCRdb and include only in-frame sequences with V and J called. Some clones fail to appear in such tables; in the studies checked, an unresolved V gene covers under half of the shortfall, and the cause of the remainder is unknown. The table for this sample lists about 9,000 clones; about 88% of them were counted only once. The top ten clonotypes cover more than 3% of the sample.

The material sequenced was tumor tissue. The clonotype was recovered from an adult with diffuse large B cell lymphoma. The chain joins TRBV4-1 to TRBJ2-3; 11 of the junction bases match TRBD2. This receptor carries the CDR3 CASSQSGTSGADTQYF. The DNA sequence reads TGCGCCAGCAGCCAATCCGGGACTAGCGGCGCAGATACGCAGTATTTT.